This TCR beta chain was documented in a study of blood T cell repertoires in COVID-19. Looking at the study overall: Researchers got acute and convalescent COVID-19 samples from the United States, Italy and Spain.

Authors' processing steps: The assay estimated nucleated cells by amplifying reference gene primers. TCRdb's copy holds only in-frame clones and misses some; the assay was immunoSEQ multiplex PCR. V and J calls and clone size are copied from that table; D and trimming were computed from the DNA. Of around 190,000 clones detected, about 83% appear once; the ten largest clones hold 3% to 3.5%. The CDR3 loop spans 16 amino acids. Germline-derived CDR1 and CDR2 are SNHLY and FYNNEI. V lost 6 bases, J lost 1 base, and 6 bases stayed unmatched. Participant age was roughly 18 to 90 years, and participants resided in roughly 25 US areas. Participants' reported clinical history set cohort assignment.

V gene TRBV2 combines with J gene TRBJ2-3; 11 bases are a match to TRBD2. The clonotype was recovered from a woman in her thirties who had been exposed to COVID-19. The specimen sequenced was PBMCs or T cells enriched from blood (not recorded which). The CDR3 sequence: CASRDETSGGTDTQYF. The CDR3 DNA reads as TGTGCCAGCAGGGACGAGACTAGCGGGGGCACAGATACGCAGTATTTT.